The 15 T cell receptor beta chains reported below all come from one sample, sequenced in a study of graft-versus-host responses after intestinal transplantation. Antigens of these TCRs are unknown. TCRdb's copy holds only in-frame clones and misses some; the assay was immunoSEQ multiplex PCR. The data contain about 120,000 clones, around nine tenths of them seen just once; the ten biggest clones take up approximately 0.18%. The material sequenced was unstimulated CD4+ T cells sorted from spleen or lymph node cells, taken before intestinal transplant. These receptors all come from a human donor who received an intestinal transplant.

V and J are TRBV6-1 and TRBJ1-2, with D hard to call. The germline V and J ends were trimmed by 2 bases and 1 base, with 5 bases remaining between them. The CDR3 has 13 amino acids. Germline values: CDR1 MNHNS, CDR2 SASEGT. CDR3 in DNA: TGTGCCAGCAGTGAAACAAATAACTATGGCTACACCTTC. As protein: CASSETNNYGYTF.

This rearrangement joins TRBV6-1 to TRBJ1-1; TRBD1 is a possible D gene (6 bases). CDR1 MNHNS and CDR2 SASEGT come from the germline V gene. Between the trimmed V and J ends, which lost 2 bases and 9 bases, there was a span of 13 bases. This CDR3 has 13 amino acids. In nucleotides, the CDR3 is TGTGCCAGCAGTGAACAAGGGGGGGAGAAAGCTTTCTTT. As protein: CASSEQGGEKAFF.

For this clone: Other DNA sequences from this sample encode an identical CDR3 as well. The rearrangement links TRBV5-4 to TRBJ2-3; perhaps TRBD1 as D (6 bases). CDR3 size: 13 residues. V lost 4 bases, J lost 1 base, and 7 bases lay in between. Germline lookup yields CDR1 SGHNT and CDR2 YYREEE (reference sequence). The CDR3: CASSPGGTDTQYF. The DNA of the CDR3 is TGTGCCAGCAGCCCAGGGGGCACAGATACGCAGTATTTT.

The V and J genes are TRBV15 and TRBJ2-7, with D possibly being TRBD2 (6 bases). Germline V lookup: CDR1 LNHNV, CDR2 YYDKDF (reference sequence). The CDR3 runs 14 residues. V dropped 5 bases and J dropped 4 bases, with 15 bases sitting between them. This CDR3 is CATSSGGSGYEQYF. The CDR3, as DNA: TGTGCCACCAGCTCCGGGGGTTCCGGGTACGAGCAGTACTTC.

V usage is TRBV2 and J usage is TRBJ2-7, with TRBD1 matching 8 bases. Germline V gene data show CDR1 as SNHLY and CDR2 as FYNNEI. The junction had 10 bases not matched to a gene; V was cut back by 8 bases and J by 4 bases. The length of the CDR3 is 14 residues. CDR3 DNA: TGTGCCAGCGGGGGGCAGGGGGCGGGATACGAGCAGTACTTC. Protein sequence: CASGGQGAGYEQYF.

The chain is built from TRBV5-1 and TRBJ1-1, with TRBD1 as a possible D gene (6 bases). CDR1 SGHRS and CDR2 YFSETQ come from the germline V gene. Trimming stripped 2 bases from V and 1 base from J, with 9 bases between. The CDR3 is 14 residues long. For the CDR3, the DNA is TGCGCCAGCAGCTTTACAGGGTCGAACACTGAAGCTTTCTTT. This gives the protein CASSFTGSNTEAFF.

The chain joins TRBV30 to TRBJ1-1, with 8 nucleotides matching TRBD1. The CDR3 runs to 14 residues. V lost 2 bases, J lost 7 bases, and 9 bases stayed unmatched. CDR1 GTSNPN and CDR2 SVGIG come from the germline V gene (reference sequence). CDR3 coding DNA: TGTGCCTGGAGTAAGGGGACAGGCTGGATTGAAGCTTTCTTT. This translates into CAWSKGTGWIEAFF.

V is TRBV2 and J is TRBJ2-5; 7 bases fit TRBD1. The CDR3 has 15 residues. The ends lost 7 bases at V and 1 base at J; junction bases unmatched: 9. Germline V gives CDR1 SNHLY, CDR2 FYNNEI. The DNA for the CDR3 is TGTGCCAGCACCCGGAGGCGACAGGGCCAAGAGACCCAGTACTTC. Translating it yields CASTRRRQGQETQYF. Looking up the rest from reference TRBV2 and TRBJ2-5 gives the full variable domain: EPEVTQTPSHQVTQMGQEVILRCVPISNHLYFYWYRQILGQKVEFLVSFYNNEISEKSEIFDDQFSVERPDGSNFTLKIRSTKLEDSAMYFCASTRRRQGQETQYFGPGTRLLVL.

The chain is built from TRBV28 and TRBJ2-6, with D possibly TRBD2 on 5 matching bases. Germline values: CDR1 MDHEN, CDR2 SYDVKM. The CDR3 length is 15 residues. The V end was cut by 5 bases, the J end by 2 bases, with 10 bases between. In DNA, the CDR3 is TGTGCCAGCAGTCCCCGGAGGCCTGGGGCCAACGTCCTGACTTTC. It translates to CASSPRRPGANVLTF.

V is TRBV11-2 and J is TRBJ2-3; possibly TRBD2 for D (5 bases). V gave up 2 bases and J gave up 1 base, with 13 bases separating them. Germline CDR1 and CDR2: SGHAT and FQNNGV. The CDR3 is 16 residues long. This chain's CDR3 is CASSLRNLGGTDTQYF. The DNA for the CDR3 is TGTGCCAGCAGCTTAAGGAATCTCGGGGGCACAGATACGCAGTATTTT.

CDR3 protein: CAISESAEEKLFF. CDR3 nucleotide sequence: TGTGCCATCAGTGAGTCTGCGGAAGAAAAACTGTTTTTT. This chain links TRBV10-3 with TRBJ1-4; no reliable D call. This CDR3 is built from 13 residues. From germline, CDR1 is ENHRY and CDR2 SYGVKD. The V gene lost 0 bases and the J gene lost 8 bases, with 7 bases spanning the gap.

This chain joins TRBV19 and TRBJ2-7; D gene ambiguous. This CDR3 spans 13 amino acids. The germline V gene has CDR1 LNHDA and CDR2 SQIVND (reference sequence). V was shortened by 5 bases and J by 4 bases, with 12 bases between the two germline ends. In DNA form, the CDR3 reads TGTGCCAGTAGTTCGACACCTCGATACGAGCAGTACTTC. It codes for CASSSTPRYEQYF.

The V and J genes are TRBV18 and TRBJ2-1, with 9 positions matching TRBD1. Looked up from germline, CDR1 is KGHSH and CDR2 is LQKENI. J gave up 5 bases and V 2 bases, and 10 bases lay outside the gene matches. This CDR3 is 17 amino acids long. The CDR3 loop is CASSPGDRGTFDNEQFF. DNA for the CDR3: TGTGCCAGCTCACCAGGTGACAGGGGGACTTTTGACAATGAGCAGTTCTTC.

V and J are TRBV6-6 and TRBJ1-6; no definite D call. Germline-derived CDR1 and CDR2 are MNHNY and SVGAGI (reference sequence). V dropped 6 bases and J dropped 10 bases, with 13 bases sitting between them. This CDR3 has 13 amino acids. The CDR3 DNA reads TGTGCCAGCAGCCCCGAGAGGCGATCACCCCTCCACTTT. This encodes CASSPERRSPLHF.

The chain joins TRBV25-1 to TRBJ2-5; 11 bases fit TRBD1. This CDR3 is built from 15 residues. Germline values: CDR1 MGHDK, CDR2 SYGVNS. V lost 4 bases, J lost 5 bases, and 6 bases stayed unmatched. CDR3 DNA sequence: TGTGCCAGCAGTGTCTGGACAGGGGGCATGGAGACCCAGTACTTC. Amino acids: CASSVWTGGMETQYF.